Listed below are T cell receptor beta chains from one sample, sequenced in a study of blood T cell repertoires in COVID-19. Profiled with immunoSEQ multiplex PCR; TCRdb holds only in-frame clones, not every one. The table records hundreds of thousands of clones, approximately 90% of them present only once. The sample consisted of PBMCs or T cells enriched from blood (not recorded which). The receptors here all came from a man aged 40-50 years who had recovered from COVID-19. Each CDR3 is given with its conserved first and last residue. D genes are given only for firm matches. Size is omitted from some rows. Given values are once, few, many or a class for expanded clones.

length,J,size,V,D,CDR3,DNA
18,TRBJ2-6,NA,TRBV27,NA,CASRGTAGLYSGANVLTF,TGTGCCAGCAGGGGGACGGCGGGACTCTATTCTGGGGCCAACGTCCTGACTTTC
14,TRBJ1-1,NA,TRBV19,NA,CASIKTGRGTEAFF,TGTGCCAGTATTAAAACAGGTCGTGGCACTGAAGCTTTCTTT
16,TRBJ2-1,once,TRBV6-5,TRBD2,CASSSSSGSSYNEQFF,TGTGCCAGCAGTTCATCTAGCGGGAGTTCCTACAATGAGCAGTTCTTC
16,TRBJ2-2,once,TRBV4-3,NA,CASSHAGTGNTGELFF,TGCGCCAGCAGCCACGCCGGGACTGGGAACACCGGGGAGCTGTTTTTT
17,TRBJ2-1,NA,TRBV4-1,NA,CASSQDDLQGRDNEQFF,TGCGCCAGCAGCCAAGATGATTTGCAGGGGCGGGACAATGAGCAGTTCTTC
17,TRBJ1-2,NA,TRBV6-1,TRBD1,CASSEGTGGGSNYGYTF,TGTGCCAGCAGTGAAGGGACAGGGGGCGGGAGTAACTATGGCTACACCTTC
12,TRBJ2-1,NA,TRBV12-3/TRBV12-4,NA,CASSFGREPQFF,TGTGCCAGCAGTTTCGGGCGGGAACCCCAGTTCTTC
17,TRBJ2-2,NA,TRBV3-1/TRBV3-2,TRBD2,CASSQDSTGGATGELFF,TGTGCCAGCAGCCAAGATTCGACCGGGGGGGCCACCGGGGAGCTGTTTTTT
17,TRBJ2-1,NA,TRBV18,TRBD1,CASSPPPGQPRYNEQFF,TGTGCCAGCTCACCACCGCCGGGACAGCCCCGCTACAATGAGCAGTTCTTC
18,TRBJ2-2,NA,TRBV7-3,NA,CASSVGPPLVPNTGELFF,TGTGCCAGCAGCGTGGGCCCCCCCCTGGTACCGAACACCGGGGAGCTGTTTTTT
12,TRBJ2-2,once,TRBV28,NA,CASSLLVGELFF,TGTGCCAGCAGTTTATTAGTCGGGGAGCTGTTTTTT
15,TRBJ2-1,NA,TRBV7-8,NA,CASSQTPSSYNEQFF,TGTGCCAGCAGCCAGACACCCAGCTCCTACAATGAGCAGTTCTTC
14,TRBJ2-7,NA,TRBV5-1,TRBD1,CASSLELTGTEQYF,TGCGCCAGCAGCTTAGAACTGACAGGGACCGAGCAGTACTTC
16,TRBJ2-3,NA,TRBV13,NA,CASSSIGESSTDTQYF,TGTGCCAGCAGCTCCATAGGGGAAAGTAGCACAGATACGCAGTATTTT
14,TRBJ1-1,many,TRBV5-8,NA,CASSLPGGTLEAFF,TGTGCCAGCAGCTTGCCCGGGGGTACCCTTGAAGCTTTCTTT
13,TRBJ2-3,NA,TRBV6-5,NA,CASSSTVTDTQYF,TGTGCCAGCAGTTCGACAGTAACAGATACGCAGTATTTT
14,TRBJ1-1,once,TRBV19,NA,CASTFLTGGTEAFF,TGTGCCAGTACCTTCCTTACGGGTGGTACTGAAGCTTTCTTT
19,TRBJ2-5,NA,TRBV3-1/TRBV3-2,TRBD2,CASSQDWLAASQLGETQYF,TGTGCCAGCAGCCAAGATTGGCTAGCGGCGAGTCAGTTGGGAGAGACCCAGTACTTC
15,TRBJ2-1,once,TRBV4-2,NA,CASLGETGHYNEQFF,TGTGCCAGCTTGGGTGAGACAGGACACTACAATGAGCAGTTCTTC
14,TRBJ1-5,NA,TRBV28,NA,CASSNTPGDQPQHF,TGTGCCAGCAGTAACACCCCGGGGGACCAGCCCCAGCATTTT
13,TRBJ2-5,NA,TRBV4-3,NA,CASSGSGVETQYF,TGCGCCAGCAGCGGCTCGGGGGTAGAGACCCAGTACTTC
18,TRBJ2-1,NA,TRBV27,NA,CASSRPGGGILQYNEQFF,TGTGCCAGCAGCAGACCGGGTGGGGGGATATTGCAATACAATGAGCAGTTCTTC
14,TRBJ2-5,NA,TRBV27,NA,CASRRRLVGETQYF,TGTGCCAGCAGACGAAGACTAGTCGGAGAGACCCAGTACTTC
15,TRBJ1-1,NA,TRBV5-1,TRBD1,CASSLRDRAGTEAFF,TGCGCCAGCAGCTTGAGGGACAGGGCAGGTACTGAAGCTTTCTTT
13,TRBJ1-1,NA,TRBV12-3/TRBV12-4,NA,CASMRGGDTEAFF,TGTGCCAGCATGCGAGGGGGGGACACTGAAGCTTTCTTT
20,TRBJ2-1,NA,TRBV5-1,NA,CASSLGLGQIRWTSYNEQFF,TGCGCCAGCAGCTTAGGGCTAGGACAGATCCGCTGGACCTCCTACAATGAGCAGTTCTTC
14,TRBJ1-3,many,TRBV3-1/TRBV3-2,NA,CASSSGGGANTIYF,TGTGCCAGCAGCTCAGGCGGGGGGGCAAACACCATATATTTT
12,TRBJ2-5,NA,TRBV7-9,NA,CASSRDIETQYF,TGTGCCAGCAGCCGGGACATTGAGACCCAGTACTTC
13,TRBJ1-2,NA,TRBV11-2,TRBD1,CASSIDRGYGYTF,TGTGCCAGCAGTATCGACAGGGGCTATGGCTACACCTTC
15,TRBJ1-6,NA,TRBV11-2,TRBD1,CASSATGRSNSPLHF,TGTGCCAGCAGCGCGACAGGGCGTAGTAATTCACCCCTCCACTTT
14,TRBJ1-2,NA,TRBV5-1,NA,CASSLYQGLLYYTF,TGCGCCAGCAGCTTGTATCAGGGACTGTTATACTACACCTTC
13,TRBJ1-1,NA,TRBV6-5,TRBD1,CASSRDRVTEAFF,TGTGCCAGCAGTCGCGACAGGGTCACTGAAGCTTTCTTT